Reported below is one T cell receptor (beta chain). No antigen is known for it. The record has no base qualities; no much larger clone is one base away. The donors were healthy, HIV-negative adults with no recently reported acute infections or vaccinations. Every donor was a Caucasian adult living in Nashville, Tennessee, USA. In the unsorted samples, 70 million to 95 million PBMCs were counted, and genomic DNA was extracted using the QIAamp DNA Blood Mini kit. Blood was collected by leukapheresis, and PBMCs were isolated by Ficoll-Histopaque density gradient centrifugation and then cryopreserved in liquid nitrogen vapor phase. The source of the sample is a study of shared clonotypes between healthy human individuals (dated by TCRdb to the early 2020s). In terms of the full investigation: The cohort comprised two women and a few men aged 18 to 49 years. Per donor, leukapheresis produced somewhere between about 0.8 and 9 billion PBMCs. To increase sequencing depth and limit assay-specific biases, TCR repertoire library preparation and sequencing were carried out by different laboratories using diverse techniques. To estimate repertoire size and how much clonotypes are shared between individuals, the study performed deep sequencing of blood TCR repertoires from a few healthy adults. Summary of the overall study and its limitations: Pairwise subsampling indicated that sequencing depth was expected to affect the degree of clonotype sharing among donors. Because the study included only a small number of donors, the genetic and exposure-history diversity represented was limited. Sampling was restricted to blood, and TCR repertoires in tissues likely differ from the TCR repertoires found in blood.

From its cysteine to its phenylalanine, the CDR3 spans 15 amino acids. Kept here is only the CDR3 DNA, which spans 45 bases and is read in frame from base 1. V is pared back by 2 bases and J by 5 bases, with 14 bases lying between the germline termini. According to the germline V gene, CDR1 reads SGHRS and CDR2 reads YFSETQ. Using the deep immunoSEQ assay, TCR CDR3 regions were amplified from genomic DNA by multiplex PCR. For each cell subset, the extracted genomic DNA was distributed evenly across all wells of several immunoSEQ 96-well plates, and each plate served as one replicate. For unsorted PBMC, around 300 ng genomic DNA, equal to roughly 33,000 T cell genomes, was loaded into each replicate PCR. Ten immunoSEQ deep assay plates were used to sequence the unsorted PBMC genomic DNA. Purified libraries were quantified with a Qubit 3.0 fluorometer, sized on a Bioanalyzer 2100, and re-quantified with the KAPA Library Quantification kit. Every immunoSEQ 96-well plate was sequenced on a dedicated single-read 150-cycle Illumina NextSeq 550 flow cell. The authors' pipeline ran thus. Because the immunoSEQ output held only junctional sequences and lacked quality scores, the filtering could not match the filtering applied to full-length reads. Sequences were annotated with PyIR, a Python wrapper for IgBLAST v1.9, using IMGT germline references to assign V/J genes and CDR3. Reads with weak V/J assignments (E-value above 1e-6), missing CDR3, stop codons, out-of-frame junctions, or ambiguous translated residues were removed. V3J clonotypes were defined by identical inferred V gene, J gene, and CDR3 amino acid sequence. To compute the percentage overlap between repertoires, the number of shared unique clonotypes was divided by the size of the smaller repertoire. Repertoire richness was assessed with RTK rarefaction, the Chao1 estimator, and Recon v2.1 estimates of unobserved clonotypes. The immuneACCESS repertoire file appears here via TCRdb, limited to in-frame rearrangements. These files lack a portion of the clones; in checked studies, under half of the deficit traces to unresolved V genes, and the cause of the others is not known. Clone size and the V and J calls come from that table; the DNA yielded D and trimming. Across this sample there are around 430,000 clones, with roughly three quarters seen only once. The top ten clones comprise less than 15% of the sample.

Sequenced sample: PBMCs. In this chain, TRBV5-1 is recombined with TRBJ2-1; the D gene may be TRBD1 or TRBD2, since each aligns over 5 bases. The receptor's source is a middle-aged woman in good health. Some clones in this sample may be carry-over from other donors' samples. The DNA sequence is given as TGCGCCAGCAGCTTATGGGGGAACACCGACAATGAGCAGTTCTTC. It codes for CASSLWGNTDNEQFF. With the portions outside the CDR3 filled from the reference TRBV5-1 and TRBJ2-1 genes, the complete variable region becomes KAGVTQTPRYLIKTRGQQVTLSCSPISGHRSVSWYQQTPGQGLQFLFEYFSETQRNKGNFPGRFSGRQFSNSRSEMNVSTLELGDSALYLCASSLWGNTDNEQFFGPGTRLTVL.